The 6 T cell receptor beta chains below were found in one sample sequenced in a study of blood T cell repertoires in COVID-19. Here immunoSEQ multiplex PCR was the method, and the copy in TCRdb shows in-frame clones only, minus some. The sample contains a few hundred thousand clones, more than 80% of which appear only once. Material: peripheral blood. These receptors came from a woman between 50 and 59 years old with COVID-19, enrolled during active disease.

The count of this clone is one. The chain joins TRBV6-6 to TRBJ1-5; 9 bases are a match to TRBD1. This CDR3 is 14 amino acids long. In germline, CDR1 is MNHNY, CDR2 SVGAGI (reference sequence). V lost 5 bases, J lost 5 bases, and 4 bases stayed unmatched. The CDR3 DNA follows: TGTGCCAGCAGTCTCGGGACAGGGCATCAGCCCCAGCATTTT. This gives the protein CASSLGTGHQPQHF.

CDR3 nucleotide sequence: TGTGCCAGCAGTTACGGGGGGGCGGGAGAGACCCAGTACTTC. It encodes CASSYGGAGETQYF. The gene calls are TRBV6-5 and TRBJ2-5; tentative D call: TRBD2 (7 bases). Trimming removed 2 bases at V and 4 bases at J, with 11 bases between. Germline-derived CDR1 and CDR2 are MNHEY and SVGAGI. CDR3 size: 14 residues.

The rearrangement uses TRBV15 and TRBJ2-2; TRBD1 might be the D (5 bases). Germline V gene lookup returns CDR1 LNHNV and CDR2 YYDKDF (reference sequence). V lost 0 bases and J 0 bases, leaving 5 bases between the germline ends. This CDR3 has 15 residues. The CDR3 reads CATSRDRANTGELFF. The CDR3 DNA reads as TGTGCCACCAGCAGAGACAGGGCGAACACCGGGGAGCTGTTTTTT.

CDR3 protein: CASSLGGTGHEKLFF. The CDR3 DNA is TGTGCCAGCAGCTTGGGCGGGACAGGTCATGAAAAACTGTTTTTT. The chain has TRBV5-5 and TRBJ1-4; 8 bases are shared with TRBD1. The V segment lost 0 bases and the J segment 6 bases; nucleotides outside the gene matches: 4. The CDR3 covers 15 residues. From germline, CDR1 is SGHKS and CDR2 YYEKEE (reference sequence).

This chain links TRBV5-1 with TRBJ2-1; 8 bases are shared with TRBD1. CDR1 is SGHRS and CDR2 is YFSETQ in the germline V gene. The CDR3 runs to 18 residues. The J segment lost 0 bases and the V segment lost 4 bases, leaving 12 bases of the junction unmatched. The CDR3 DNA sequence: TGCGCCAGCAGCCTGCGGCCGGTGGGACAGGACTCCTACAATGAGCAGTTCTTC. Translation gives CASSLRPVGQDSYNEQFF.

The chain uses TRBV18 and TRBJ1-5; D gene unclear. Trimming took off 6 bases at V and 7 bases at J, with 16 bases between the two ends. CDR3 length: 14 residues. From germline, CDR1 is KGHSH and CDR2 LQKENI. This CDR3 is CASSLSGQSQPQHF. The CDR3 bases are TGTGCCAGCTCCCTTTCGGGTCAGAGCCAGCCCCAGCATTTT.